This TCR beta chain was captured in a study of cytomegalovirus exposure and HLA in healthy donors. Across the study: Counted in an early data release were 85 million or so unique TCRs from HLA-typed donors. Study-level findings and limits: Later analysis revealed greater clonal expansion in HLA-associated TCR beta chains than in equally common others. In a later analysis, TCR beta V- and J-gene trimming showed a link to a missense DCLRE1C variant.

Germline loops: CDR1 MGHRA, CDR2 YSYEKL. The V and J ends lost 4 bases and 6 bases respectively, with 16 bases between them. There are 14 residues in the CDR3. Vbeta (60) and Jbeta (13) primers were used in the PCR. Here immunoSEQ multiplex PCR was the method, and the copy in TCRdb shows in-frame clones only, minus some. The table includes 210,000 or so clones, approximately 83% detected once. This clone was seen a few times. As yet, its antigen is unknown. Sequencing used PBMCs. The sequence derives from a woman between 50 and 59 years old in good health and CMV-seropositive. J is TRBJ2-7 and V is TRBV4-1; weak D call: TRBD1 (5 bases). CDR3 residues: CASSRQGTLIEQYF. The CDR3 DNA reads as TGCGCCAGCAGCCGTCAGGGAACCCTAATCGAGCAGTACTTC.